The 32 T cell receptor beta chains below come from one sample, sequenced in a study of beta chain features in type 1 diabetes. The investigators reverse transcribed all of the isolated RNA, so they sequenced expressed TCRB transcripts. Clones were sequenced by immunoSEQ multiplex PCR, and TCRdb holds only the in-frame ones, with some missing. The sample comprises around 500,000 clones, approximately 10% of which are singletons, and over 0.04% rests with the top ten. The sample taken for sequencing was naive CD4+ T cells from blood. Every receptor here comes from a woman between 18 and 29 years old in good health.

This clone was seen a few times. V and J are TRBV7-9 and TRBJ2-1, with 10 nucleotides matching TRBD2. The CDR3 contains 16 residues. The V gene end was trimmed by 5 bases and the J gene end by 4 bases; junction bases not matched to a gene: 8. In germline, CDR1 is SEHNR, CDR2 FQNEAQ (reference sequence). The CDR3 nucleotides are TGTGCCAGCAGCCCAAGGAGGACTAGCGGTTACAATGAGCAGTTCTTC. Protein product: CASSPRRTSGYNEQFF. The full variable domain, its missing parts supplied by reference TRBV7-9 and TRBJ2-1, is DTGVSQNPRHKITKRGQNVTFRCDPISEHNRLYWYRQTLGQGPEFLTYFQNEAQLEKSRLLSDRFSAERPKGSFSTLEIQRTEQGDSAMYLCASSPRRTSGYNEQFFGPGTRLTVL.

This clone was detected only a few times. The V call is TRBV5-1, the J call TRBJ2-7; D is undetermined. The V gene's germline CDR1 is SGHRS and CDR2 YFSETQ. The CDR3 extends over 14 amino acids. The ends were cut back, 2 bases at V and 6 bases at J, with 15 bases in the middle. Written as DNA, the CDR3 is TGCGCCAGCAGCTTTCGAAGGCCCTTCTGCGAGCAGTACGTC. Its protein product is CASSFRRPFCEQYV.

The J gene is TRBJ2-1, the V gene TRBV4-2, with a tentative D call TRBD1 (5 bases). With 0 bases removed from V and 5 bases from J, the gap between germline ends came to 14 bases. The CDR3 extends over 16 amino acids. Germline V gene sequence: CDR1 LGHNA, CDR2 YNFKEQ. As DNA, the CDR3 is TGTGCCAGCAGCCAAGAAGGGTACAGGACCAACAATGAGCAGTTCTTC. This codes for CASSQEGYRTNNEQFF.

The V and J genes are TRBV28 and TRBJ2-5, with D hard to call. Germline CDR1 reads MDHEN; CDR2 reads SYDVKM. The CDR3 extends over 10 amino acids. Trimming stripped 5 bases from V and 4 bases from J, with 2 bases between. The CDR3 reads CASSRETQYF. Here the CDR3 DNA reads TGTGCCAGCAGTCGAGAGACCCAGTACTTC.

V usage is TRBV27 and J usage is TRBJ2-7; D remains unclear. There are 14 residues in the CDR3. Deletions cut 5 bases from V and 0 bases from J, with 11 bases between. Germline V gene data show CDR1 as MNHEY and CDR2 as SMNVEV (reference sequence). The CDR3: CASSVRRTSYEQYF. As DNA, the CDR3 is TGTGCCAGCAGTGTCAGGCGCACCTCCTACGAGCAGTACTTC.

V usage is TRBV9 and J usage is TRBJ2-7, with D unresolved. The CDR3 spans 13 residues. The germline V and J ends were trimmed by 0 bases and 6 bases, with 10 bases remaining between them. Per germline, CDR1 SGDLS and CDR2 YYNGEE. In DNA form, the CDR3 reads TGTGCCAGCAGCGTAGAGGGCCTGACCGAGCAGTACTTC. Translation gives CASSVEGLTEQYF.

This clone was observed a handful of times. The genes are TRBV25-1 and TRBJ1-5; weak D call: TRBD1 (5 bases). CDR1 and CDR2 from the germline V gene are MGHDK and SYGVNS. Trimming took 1 base from V and 7 from J, leaving 11 bases between them. The CDR3 is 14 residues long. CDR3 protein: CASSESGRAQPQHF. Here the CDR3 DNA reads TGTGCCAGCAGTGAATCGGGCAGGGCCCAGCCCCAGCATTTT.

The V call is TRBV4-1, the J call TRBJ2-5; possibly TRBD2 for D (5 bases). Trimming took 0 bases from V and 7 from J, leaving 9 bases between them. The CDR3 extends over 13 amino acids. Germline lookup yields CDR1 MGHRA and CDR2 YSYEKL. CDR3 region: CASSQDRGWTQYF. The CDR3 nucleotides are TGCGCCAGCAGCCAAGACCGCGGGTGGACCCAGTACTTC.

The CDR3 DNA sequence: TGTGCCAGCAGTGCCGGACAGGGGATCTATGGCTACACCTTC. Translation gives CASSAGQGIYGYTF. The rearrangement links TRBV28 to TRBJ1-2, with 9 bases that match TRBD1. From germline, CDR1 is MDHEN and CDR2 SYDVKM. The CDR3 has 14 residues. V gave up 5 bases and J gave up 4 bases; unmatched junction bases: 5.

This clone was observed a few times. The V call is TRBV30, the J call TRBJ2-1; D is possibly TRBD1 or TRBD2 (5 bases each). The CDR3 runs 14 residues. Trimming pared 3 bases from V and 2 bases from J, leaving 11 bases between. Germline V CDR1 and CDR2: GTSNPN, SVGIG (reference sequence). CDR3: CAWRKGDPYNEQFF. CDR3 nucleotide sequence: TGTGCCTGGAGAAAAGGGGACCCCTACAATGAGCAGTTCTTC.

This clone has more than one count but fewer than ten. This chain uses TRBV25-1 with TRBJ2-5; 7 bases fit TRBD1. The length of the CDR3 is 13 residues. CDR1 and CDR2 from the germline V gene are MGHDK and SYGVNS. After removal of 4 bases from V and 3 bases from J, the junction contained 2 bases not matched to a gene. CDR3 in amino acids: CASSATGKETQYF. For the CDR3, the DNA is TGTGCCAGCAGTGCGACAGGGAAAGAGACCCAGTACTTC.

The chain uses TRBV2 and TRBJ2-1; D is uncertain. This CDR3 is 12 amino acids long. V was trimmed by 5 bases and J by 11 bases, leaving 13 bases between them. Germline CDR1 SNHLY, CDR2 FYNNEI. The CDR3 DNA is TGTGCCAGCAGTCCACGGGCCACCCAGCAGTTCTTC. As protein: CASSPRATQQFF.

The chain links TRBV12-5 to TRBJ2-1; no clear D gene. Deletions cut 1 base from V and 7 bases from J, with 5 bases between. The CDR3 is 12 amino acids. Germline V gene lookup returns CDR1 LGHNT and CDR2 FRNRAP. CDR3 coding DNA: TGTGCTAGTGGTTTGGCCTTAAATGAGCAGTTCTTC. Protein: CASGLALNEQFF. Supplemented by reference TRBV12-5 and TRBJ2-1, the full variable domain reads DARVTQTPRHKVTEMGQEVTMRCQPILGHNTVFWYRQTMMQGLELLAYFRNRAPLDDSGMPKDRFSAEMPDATLATLKIQPSEPRDSAVYFCASGLALNEQFFGPGTRLTVL.

This clone was observed a handful of times. The V gene is TRBV20-1, the J gene TRBJ1-2, with a weak D call TRBD1 (6 bases). From germline, CDR1 is DFQATT and CDR2 SNEGSKA (reference sequence). Trimming removed 7 bases at V and 4 bases at J, with 10 bases between. This CDR3 is 11 amino acids long. DNA of the CDR3: TGCAGTGTAAGGGGGTCCTATGGCTACACCTTC. It yields the protein CSVRGSYGYTF.

The chain combines TRBV5-4 with TRBJ1-1; D not certain. The CDR3 is made up of 16 amino acids. Trimming left V 2 bases short and J 6 bases short, with 20 bases between. CDR1 and CDR2 from the germline V gene are SGHNT and YYREEE (reference sequence). Here the CDR3 reads CASSFPSPASNAEAFF. The CDR3 DNA reads TGTGCCAGCAGCTTCCCATCGCCAGCGAGTAACGCTGAAGCTTTCTTT.

This chain uses TRBV7-9 with TRBJ2-3; TRBD1 or TRBD2 may be the D gene (6 bases each). This CDR3 contains 17 residues. Between the trimmed V and J ends, which lost 1 base and 0 bases, there was a span of 14 bases. The germline gives CDR1 SEHNR, CDR2 FQNEAQ (reference sequence). CDR3 sequence (DNA): TGTGCCAGCAGCTTAGGCCAAGGGGGGACGAGCACAGATACGCAGTATTTT. It translates to CASSLGQGGTSTDTQYF.

This clone was seen only a few times. The chain combines TRBV5-1 with TRBJ2-1, with 10 bases matching TRBD1. Trimming took 4 bases from V and 6 from J; bases not matched to a gene: 4. This CDR3 contains 14 residues. CDR1 and CDR2 (germline): SGHRS, YFSETQ. CDR3 residues: CASSPGTGVNEQFF. The DNA of the CDR3 is TGCGCCAGCAGCCCCGGGACAGGGGTCAATGAGCAGTTCTTC.

This clone turned up a few times. The rearrangement joins TRBV9 to TRBJ2-5, with 7 bases matching TRBD2. CDR1 SGDLS and CDR2 YYNGEE come from the germline V gene. CDR3 size: 13 residues. After removal of 3 bases from V and 5 bases from J, the junction contained 4 bases not matched to a gene. The CDR3 sequence is CASSDTGGETQYF. DNA for the CDR3: TGTGCCAGCAGCGACACGGGGGGTGAGACCCAGTACTTC.

This clone was detected only a few times. The genes are TRBV6-5 and TRBJ2-5; D is possibly TRBD2 (6 bases). From germline, CDR1 is MNHEY and CDR2 SVGAGI. The CDR3 length is 14 residues. V was shortened by 6 bases and J by 5 bases, with 16 bases between the two germline ends. Written as DNA, the CDR3 is TGTGCCAGCAGACAAGGAGGGCCTCTGGAGACCCAGTACTTC. Its translation is CASRQGGPLETQYF.

The V and J genes are TRBV9 and TRBJ1-1, with a tentative D call TRBD1 (6 bases). Germline V lookup: CDR1 SGDLS, CDR2 YYNGEE. CDR3 length: 15 residues. V lost 4 bases and J lost 3, with 16 bases in between. DNA for the CDR3: TGTGCCAGCAGCTCCCCTAGGAGGGGGGACACTGAAGCTTTCTTT. It specifies CASSSPRRGDTEAFF.

This clone has only a few counts. The V call is TRBV7-2, the J call TRBJ2-4, with D perhaps matching TRBD1 (6 bases). The CDR3 contains 13 residues. V lost 3 bases, J lost 8 bases, and 11 bases lay in between. Germline V gene sequence: CDR1 SGHTA, CDR2 FQGNSA. DNA for the CDR3: TGTGCCAGCAGCTTTGTGGGGGCCGACATTCAGTACTTC. This translates into CASSFVGADIQYF.

The V gene is TRBV28, the J gene TRBJ2-7; 10 nucleotides agree with TRBD1. With V trimmed by 6 bases and J by 6 bases, 8 bases remained unmatched. From germline, CDR1 is MDHEN and CDR2 SYDVKM. The CDR3 is 14 amino acids. Here the CDR3 reads CASRPRTGGTEQYV. The DNA for the CDR3 is TGTGCCAGCAGACCTCGGACAGGGGGAACCGAGCAGTACGTC.

The rearrangement uses TRBV6-1 and TRBJ2-1; D gene uncertain. With 4 bases removed from V and 3 bases from J, the gap between germline ends came to 4 bases. The germline V gene has CDR1 MNHNS and CDR2 SASEGT. CDR3 length: 12 residues. For the CDR3, the DNA is TGTGCCAGCAGTGGGTTCTACAATGAGCAGTTCTTC. Amino acids: CASSGFYNEQFF.

The table lists this clone with a few counts. V is TRBV9 and J is TRBJ2-1; 12 positions match TRBD2. Germline assignment: CDR1 SGDLS and CDR2 YYNGEE. V gave up 3 bases and J gave up 6 bases; unmatched junction bases: 10. This CDR3 contains 17 residues. CDR3 in amino acids: CASSEEETSGSRNEQFF. The CDR3 DNA reads as TGTGCCAGCAGCGAAGAGGAGACTAGCGGGAGTCGCAATGAGCAGTTCTTC.

The rearrangement uses TRBV29-1 and TRBJ2-5; no reliable D call. V was clipped by 3 bases and J by 4 bases, with 9 bases between them. Germline values: CDR1 SQVTM, CDR2 ANQGSEA. The CDR3 has 12 amino acids. The CDR3 protein is CSVEETIETQYF. The CDR3 bases are TGCAGCGTTGAGGAAACGATAGAGACCCAGTACTTC.

The sample holds a few counts of this clone. J is TRBJ2-1 and V is TRBV27, with 11 nucleotides matching TRBD1. With V trimmed by 5 bases and J by 7 bases, 4 bases remained unmatched. This CDR3 has 14 amino acids. Germline V gives CDR1 MNHEY, CDR2 SMNVEV (reference sequence). The CDR3 DNA reads as TGTGCCAGCAGTACGGACAGGGGGCCTAATGAGCAGTTCTTC. Translated: CASSTDRGPNEQFF.

The genes are TRBV9 and TRBJ2-5; D not resolved. Germline V lookup: CDR1 SGDLS, CDR2 YYNGEE. The V end was cut by 3 bases, the J end by 6 bases, with 12 bases between. The CDR3 runs to 13 residues. For the CDR3, the DNA is TGTGCCAGCAGCGAGGGTAGTTCAAAGACCCAGTACTTC. Its protein product is CASSEGSSKTQYF.

V usage is TRBV7-9 and J usage is TRBJ2-1; 8 bases match TRBD1. Germline V gives CDR1 SEHNR, CDR2 FQNEAQ (reference sequence). V shed 5 bases and J 4 bases; nucleotides not matched to a gene: 7. CDR3 size: 15 residues. CDR3: CASSPPGQAYNEQFF. The CDR3 nucleotides are TGTGCCAGCAGCCCCCCGGGACAGGCTTACAATGAGCAGTTCTTC.

Comment on this clone: It may be a read error: a sequence one base away is much more abundant. V and J are TRBV11-3 and TRBJ2-1; 9 bases are shared with TRBD2. Germline V CDR1 and CDR2: SGHNT, YENEEA. V shed 5 bases and J 0 bases; nucleotides not matched to a gene: 2. The CDR3 length is 15 residues. CDR3 loop: CASSLSGSSYNEQFF. DNA of the CDR3: TGTGCCAGCAGCCTTAGCGGGAGCTCCTACAATGAGCAGTTCTTC.

The genes are TRBV25-1 and TRBJ2-5, with 7 bases lining up with TRBD2. The V gene's germline CDR1 is MGHDK and CDR2 SYGVNS. With V trimmed by 9 bases and J by 3 bases, 4 bases remained unmatched. The CDR3 sequence is 12 residues long. CDR3 amino acids: CASWGGKETQYF. For the CDR3, the DNA is TGTGCCAGTTGGGGGGGAAAAGAGACCCAGTACTTC.

This clone appeared a few times. The chain combines TRBV7-9 with TRBJ2-3, with unresolved D. The CDR3 sequence is 13 residues long. The ends were cut back, 2 bases at V and 7 bases at J, with 10 bases in the middle. Per the germline V gene, CDR1 is SEHNR and CDR2 is FQNEAQ (reference sequence). CDR3 protein: CASSLNSANTQYF. The DNA of the CDR3 is TGTGCCAGCAGCTTAAATTCGGCGAATACGCAGTATTTT.

This clone has just a few counts. It is unclear where the CDR3 begins or ends on the DNA, so no DNA is shown, and the CDR3 is as TCRdb lists it. V is TRBV21-1 and J is TRBJ1-5; the table's TRBD1 call for D was not verified on the DNA. TRBV21-1 is a known pseudogene. The CDR3 totals 17 residues, both ends included. The CDR3 spells CASAVGQGNSGNQPQHF.